This T cell receptor beta chain originates from a study of shared clonotypes between healthy human individuals. Study context: Samples came from a couple of female and a few male donors aged 18 to 49. Findings and caveats of the study: Only blood samples were collected, and tissue repertoires likely differ.

Remarks on this clone: Its antigen is still unknown.

Naive CD8 isolation took CD45RO-negative cells positively selected for CCR7 and excluded terminally differentiated effector memory CD45RA+ cells. CDR1 is MNHNS, CDR2 SASEGT, per germline. The CDR3 length is 15 residues. Trimming removed 5 bases from V and 4 bases from J, with 17 bases in between. The table came from immunoSEQ multiplex PCR; TCRdb's copy has only in-frame clones and leaves some out. The profile shows around 2,000,000 clones, 85% to 95% of them singletons. The specimen sequenced was naive CD8+ T cells from PBMCs. J is TRBJ1-2 and V is TRBV6-1; weak D call: TRBD1 (5 bases). The TCR comes from a man aged 18 to 30 in good health. Some clones in this sample may be carry-over from other donors' samples. The CDR3 here is CASSPGPIITYGYTF. In DNA form, the CDR3 reads TGTGCCAGCAGTCCGGGACCCATAATTACCTATGGCTACACCTTC.